The 24 T cell receptor beta chains given below trace back to one sample, sequenced in a study of CD8 T cells in Susac syndrome (dated by TCRdb to 2018 to 2020). Libraries came from the immunoSEQ multiplex PCR assay. RNA was extracted using the RNeasy kit, and roughly 0.5 to 1 microgram was reverse transcribed with random hexamers. The public sequencing data were trimmed at Q25 with fastp and processed into clonotypes with MiXCR by TCRdb, which kept only in-frame beta chains. Every CDR3 protein is listed once, alongside the most common genes and DNA of its rows. Here the sample has roughly 130,000 distinct CDR3 sequences; around 94% occur a single time. The top ten clones comprise 0.25% to 0.3% of the sample. Sequences were obtained from CD8+ T cells from PBMCs. The receptor set was obtained from a human donor with Susac syndrome.

The rearrangement joins TRBV29-1 to TRBJ1-2; tentative D call: TRBD1 (6 bases). Trimming stripped 0 bases from V and 4 bases from J, with 18 bases between. The CDR3 consists of 16 residues. Germline CDR1 is SQVTM and CDR2 is ANQGSEA. CDR3 bases: TGCAGCGTTGAAGATCGGGGACGGGGGGGCGGCTATGGCTACACCTTC. Protein: CSVEDRGRGGGYGYTF. The full variable domain, in which reference TRBV29-1 and TRBJ1-2 provide the parts outside the CDR3, is SAVISQKPSRDICQRGTSLTIQCQVDSQVTMMFWYRQQPGQSLTLIATANQGSEATYESGFVIDKFPISRPNLTFSTLTVSNMSPEDSSIYLCSVEDRGRGGGYGYTFGSGTRLTVV.

The chain uses TRBV12-3 or TRBV12-4 and TRBJ2-1, with unresolved D. This CDR3 spans 12 amino acids. The germline V and J ends were trimmed by 8 bases and 6 bases, with 11 bases remaining between them. This CDR3 reads CASGWSSNEQFF. DNA for the CDR3: TGTGCCAGCGGGTGGTCGTCCAATGAGCAGTTCTTC.

This clonotype was counted once. This chain uses TRBV5-1 with TRBJ1-2, with D maybe TRBD1 (6 bases). This CDR3 comprises 13 residues. The germline V and J ends were trimmed by 2 bases and 6 bases, with 11 bases remaining between them. The germline V gene has CDR1 SGHRS and CDR2 YFSETQ. The CDR3 DNA follows: TGCGCCAGCAGCTTTAACGGACAGAATGGCTACACCTTC. This translates into CASSFNGQNGYTF. The full variable domain, its missing parts supplied by reference TRBV5-1 and TRBJ1-2, is KAGVTQTPRYLIKTRGQQVTLSCSPISGHRSVSWYQQTPGQGLQFLFEYFSETQRNKGNFPGRFSGRQFSNSRSEMNVSTLELGDSALYLCASSFNGQNGYTFGSGTRLTVV.

V is TRBV29-1 and J is TRBJ2-7; no clear D gene. The CDR3 length is 12 residues. Germline V gene lookup returns CDR1 SQVTM and CDR2 ANQGSEA. V dropped 4 bases and J dropped 4 bases, with 11 bases sitting between them. The DNA of the CDR3 is TGCAGCGTTGTAGGCACAGATTACGAGCAGTACTTC. This gives the protein CSVVGTDYEQYF.

This clonotype was detected only once. CDR3 DNA: TGTGCCAGCAGTTTATACGGGACCCAGTACTTC. Protein product: CASSLYGTQYF. This rearrangement joins TRBV27 to TRBJ2-5; D not certain. Trimming cost V 1 base and J 7 bases, with 4 bases left between them. The CDR3 is 11 residues long. Germline CDR1 MNHEY, CDR2 SMNVEV (reference sequence).

The gene calls are TRBV12-3 or TRBV12-4 and TRBJ1-5, with a tentative D call TRBD1 (6 bases). V dropped 6 bases and J dropped 0 bases, with 9 bases sitting between them. The CDR3 covers 14 residues. In DNA form, the CDR3 reads TGTGCCAGCAGCGACAGGATTAGCAATCAGCCCCAGCATTTT. Amino acids: CASSDRISNQPQHF.

The chain uses TRBV20-1 and TRBJ2-7; TRBD1 agrees at 7 bases. From germline, CDR1 is DFQATT and CDR2 SNEGSKA (reference sequence). Trimming removed 7 bases from V and 5 bases from J; junction bases left unmatched: 8. There are 12 residues in the CDR3. The CDR3 DNA is TGCAGTGGAACTTCAGGGGGAAACGAGCAGTACTTC. The encoded protein is CSGTSGGNEQYF.

The chain recombines TRBV11-2 with TRBJ2-7, with D perhaps matching TRBD1 (5 bases). Germline CDR1 is SGHAT and CDR2 is FQNNGV. The CDR3 is 13 amino acids. With 5 bases removed from V and 3 bases from J, the gap between germline ends came to 11 bases. DNA for the CDR3: TGTGCCAGCAGCCAGGGTCCAGGCTACGAGCAGTACTTC. Its translation is CASSQGPGYEQYF.

V is TRBV11-2 and J is TRBJ1-2, with unresolved D. V lost 7 bases and J 5 bases, leaving 8 bases between the germline ends. Germline V gene sequence: CDR1 SGHAT, CDR2 FQNNGV. The CDR3 extends over 11 amino acids. The CDR3 bases are TGTGCCAGCACCAATGGGTATGGCTACACCTTC. It yields the protein CASTNGYGYTF. The full variable domain, completed using reference TRBV11-2 and TRBJ1-2, is EAGVAQSPRYKIIEKRQSVAFWCNPISGHATLYWYQQILGQGPKLLIQFQNNGVVDDSQLPKDRFSAERLKGVDSTLKIQPAKLEDSAVYLCASTNGYGYTFGSGTRLTVV.

The gene calls are TRBV5-1 and TRBJ2-1; D is undetermined. Germline V gene data show CDR1 as SGHRS and CDR2 as YFSETQ. V was trimmed by 6 bases and J by 5 bases, leaving 15 bases between them. This CDR3 comprises 14 residues. CDR3 bases: TGCGCCAGCAAAGGGCAGCCTAGGGACAATGAGCAGTTCTTC. The encoded protein is CASKGQPRDNEQFF. Filled out from reference TRBV5-1 and TRBJ2-1, the complete variable domain reads KAGVTQTPRYLIKTRGQQVTLSCSPISGHRSVSWYQQTPGQGLQFLFEYFSETQRNKGNFPGRFSGRQFSNSRSEMNVSTLELGDSALYLCASKGQPRDNEQFFGPGTRLTVL.

The V call is TRBV3-1, the J call TRBJ1-1; D possibly corresponds to TRBD1 (6 bases). The germline CDR1 and CDR2 sequences are LGHDT and YNNKEL (reference sequence). The CDR3 covers 13 residues. The ends were cut back, 4 bases at V and 7 bases at J, with 13 bases in the middle. DNA for the CDR3: TGTGCCAGCAGCCTACAGGGTGGGTTTGAAGCTTTCTTT. Amino acid sequence: CASSLQGGFEAFF.

This sequence joins TRBV20-1 and TRBJ1-2, with D uncertain. CDR1 and CDR2 (germline): DFQATT, SNEGSKA (reference sequence). V lost 5 bases and J lost 4, with 14 bases in between. The CDR3 spans 13 residues. The CDR3 protein is CSARGSDSYGYTF. The CDR3 DNA sequence: TGCAGTGCTCGAGGATCGGACTCCTATGGCTACACCTTC.

The chain joins TRBV27 to TRBJ2-7; unclear D gene. Trimming stripped 4 bases from V and 6 bases from J, with 13 bases between. Germline V gene sequence: CDR1 MNHEY, CDR2 SMNVEV (reference sequence). The CDR3 runs 13 residues. The CDR3 sequence is CASSSRSWTEQYF. The CDR3, as DNA: TGTGCCAGCAGTTCCAGGAGCTGGACCGAGCAGTACTTC.

The chain couples TRBV27 to TRBJ1-2, with TRBD1 matching over 11 bases. The CDR3 runs 14 residues. CDR1 and CDR2 from the germline V gene are MNHEY and SMNVEV (reference sequence). Trimming cost V 3 bases and J 8 bases; bases outside gene matches: 5. The CDR3 reads CASSLDRGRKGYTF. The CDR3 bases are TGTGCCAGCAGTTTGGACAGGGGGCGAAAGGGCTACACCTTC.

V is TRBV29-1 and J is TRBJ1-1, with 8 bases lining up with TRBD1. The V segment lost 1 base and the J segment 4 bases; nucleotides outside the gene matches: 8. Germline lookup yields CDR1 SQVTM and CDR2 ANQGSEA. The CDR3 covers 15 residues. The CDR3 nucleotides are TGCAGCGTTGAAGGGTCGGGCAGGGGGCTCACTGAAGCTTTCTTT. Protein sequence: CSVEGSGRGLTEAFF.

The chain recombines TRBV29-1 with TRBJ1-4; 10 bases align to TRBD1. This CDR3 is 14 amino acids long. J lost 2 bases, V lost 5 bases, and 2 bases had no gene match. From germline, CDR1 is SQVTM and CDR2 ANQGSEA. Here the CDR3 reads CSVRGQGTNEKLFF. CDR3 nucleotides: TGCAGCGTTCGGGGACAGGGGACTAATGAAAAACTGTTTTTT.

This clonotype was counted a single time. This chain connects TRBV7-8 to TRBJ2-5, with 10 bases identical to TRBD2. This CDR3 spans 15 amino acids. Germline-derived CDR1 and CDR2 are SGHVS and FQNEAQ. The V and J ends lost 3 bases and 5 bases, in that order; junction bases with no gene match: 6. The CDR3 DNA is TGTGCCAGCAGCTTCCTAGCGGGGGCTCGCGAGACCCAGTACTTC. This codes for CASSFLAGARETQYF.

The rearrangement joins TRBV12-3 or TRBV12-4 to TRBJ2-7; 7 nucleotides match TRBD1. V shed 4 bases and J 4 bases; nucleotides not matched to a gene: 7. There are 14 residues in the CDR3. CDR3 amino acids: CASSSSGQSYEQYF. DNA of the CDR3: TGTGCCAGCAGTTCGTCGGGACAGAGTTACGAGCAGTACTTC.

The chain employs TRBV12-3 or TRBV12-4 and TRBJ2-7; the D gene is possibly TRBD1 (6 bases). CDR3 length equals 14 residues. Deletions cut 3 bases from V and 0 bases from J, with 9 bases between. The CDR3 bases are TGTGCCAGCAGTTTCCACAGGGACTCCTACGAGCAGTACTTC. This gives the protein CASSFHRDSYEQYF.

The chain carries TRBV12-3 or TRBV12-4 and TRBJ1-2, with a weak D call TRBD1 (5 bases). Trimming removed 5 bases from V and 8 bases from J, with 18 bases in between. This CDR3 has 14 amino acids. CDR3 sequence: CASSPGTGIAGYTF. The CDR3 DNA reads as TGTGCCAGCAGTCCCGGGACCGGGATTGCGGGCTACACCTTC.

V and J are TRBV30 and TRBJ2-1; D perhaps matches TRBD2 (7 bases). CDR3 size: 12 residues. Germline CDR1 GTSNPN, CDR2 SVGIG (reference sequence). Trimming took 2 bases from V and 9 from J, leaving 11 bases between them. DNA for the CDR3: TGTGCCTGGAGTCGGGGGGCGGGTGAGCAGTTCTTC. Translated, it gives CAWSRGAGEQFF.

V and J are TRBV25-1 and TRBJ1-2, with a possible D match to TRBD1 (5 bases). Germline assignment: CDR1 MGHDK and CDR2 SYGVNS. V was cut by 5 bases and J by 8 bases, with 18 bases left in between. CDR3 length equals 14 residues. CDR3 coding DNA: TGTGCCAGCAGTACCCTAGGGCAGGGCGCCGGCTACACCTTC. This encodes CASSTLGQGAGYTF.

The J gene is TRBJ2-7, the V gene TRBV20-1, with a weak D call TRBD2 (6 bases). The V end was cut by 1 base, the J end by 3 bases, with 16 bases between. Germline CDR1 is DFQATT and CDR2 is SNEGSKA (reference sequence). This CDR3 has 15 amino acids. CDR3: CSARVWAGRFYEQYF. The CDR3 DNA is TGCAGTGCTAGAGTATGGGCGGGGCGGTTCTACGAGCAGTACTTC.

The genes are TRBV20-1 and TRBJ2-5; D uncertain. This CDR3 is 13 amino acids long. Trimming cost V 6 bases and J 3 bases, with 14 bases left between them. Per the germline V gene, CDR1 is DFQATT and CDR2 is SNEGSKA (reference sequence). CDR3 in amino acids: CSAALRTEETQYF. DNA for the CDR3: TGCAGTGCCGCCCTCCGGACGGAAGAGACCCAGTACTTC.